Described below is a single T cell receptor beta chain sequence and its context. This specimen belongs to a study of tumour-infiltrating T cells in Burkitt lymphoma. At the level of the study: Overall and progression-free survival were predicted by productive clonality.

Measured with immunoSEQ multiplex PCR; TCRdb has only the in-frame clones, and not every one. The data show around 2,000 clones, with less than 80% seen just once and approximately 21% held by the top ten. Germline values: CDR1 MNHNS, CDR2 SASEGT. V was pared by 4 bases and J by 4 bases, with 0 bases of the junction left unmatched. This CDR3 comprises 14 residues. The receptor comes from a human donor with diffuse large B-cell lymphoma. The V and J genes are TRBV6-1 and TRBJ2-3; 12 nucleotides agree with TRBD2. The sequenced sample consisted of tumor tissue. CDR3 nucleotides: TGTGCCAGCAGTGGACTAGCGGGAGCAGATACGCAGTATTTT. Amino acid sequence: CASSGLAGADTQYF.